This T cell receptor (beta chain) comes out of a study of control samples from healthy donors and cancer patients (dated by TCRdb to about 2020). Concerning this clone: Its antigen remains undetermined. No quality values exist for individual bases; no much larger clone is one base distant.

The CDR3 holds 14 amino acids from the cysteine to the phenylalanine. Only the CDR3 region is kept as DNA, spanning 42 bases read in frame from base 1. V sheds 3 bases and J sheds 5 bases, leaving 14 bases between their ends. CDR1 and CDR2, per the germline V gene, are SGDLS and YYNGEE. Library prep was done by the immunoSEQ multiplex PCR assay. TCRdb's version of the immuneACCESS table is confined to in-frame rearrangements and falls short of the full clone set. An unresolved V gene accounts for under half of the shortfall where checked; the remainder is of unknown origin. This sample holds 100,000 or so clones; roughly four fifths were observed only once. Around 9.1% of the sample belongs to the ten largest clones.

The receptor comes from a woman aged 60-75 years in good health. Sequencing was carried out using blood. The V and J genes are TRBV9 and TRBJ1-1; there is no confident call for the D gene. For the CDR3, the sequence is CASSGRSTVTEAFF. The nucleotides are TGTGCCAGCAGCGGTCGGTCGACGGTGACTGAAGCTTTCTTT.